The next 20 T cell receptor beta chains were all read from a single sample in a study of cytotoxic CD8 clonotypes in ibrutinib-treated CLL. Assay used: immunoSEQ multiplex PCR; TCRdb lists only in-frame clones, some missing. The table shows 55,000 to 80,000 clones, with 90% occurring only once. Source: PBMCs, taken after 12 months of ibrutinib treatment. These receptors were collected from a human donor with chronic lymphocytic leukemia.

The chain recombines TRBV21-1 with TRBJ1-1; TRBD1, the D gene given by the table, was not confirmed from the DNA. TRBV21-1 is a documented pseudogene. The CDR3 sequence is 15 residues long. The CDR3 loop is CASSKAPGQNTEAFF. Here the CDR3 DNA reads TGTGCCAGCAGCAAAGCGCCGGGACAGAACACTGAAGCTTTCTTT.

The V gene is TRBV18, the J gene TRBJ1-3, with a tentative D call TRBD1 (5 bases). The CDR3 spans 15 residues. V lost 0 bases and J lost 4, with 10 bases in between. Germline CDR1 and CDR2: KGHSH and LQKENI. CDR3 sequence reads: CASSPPGGAGNTIYF. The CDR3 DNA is TGTGCCAGCTCACCACCTGGAGGGGCCGGAAACACCATATATTTT. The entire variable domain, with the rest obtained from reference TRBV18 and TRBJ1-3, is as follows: NAGVMQNPRHLVRRRGQEARLRCSPMKGHSHVYWYRQLPEEGLKFMVYLQKENIIDESGMPKERFSAEFPKEGPSILRIQQVVRGDSAAYFCASSPPGGAGNTIYFGEGSWLTVV.

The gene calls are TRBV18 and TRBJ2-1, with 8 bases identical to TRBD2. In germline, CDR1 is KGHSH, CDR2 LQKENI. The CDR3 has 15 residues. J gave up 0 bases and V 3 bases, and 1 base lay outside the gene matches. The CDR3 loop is CASSPAGGSYNEQFF. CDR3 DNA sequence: TGTGCCAGCTCACCCGCGGGGGGCTCCTACAATGAGCAGTTCTTC. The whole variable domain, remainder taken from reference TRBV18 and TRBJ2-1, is NAGVMQNPRHLVRRRGQEARLRCSPMKGHSHVYWYRQLPEEGLKFMVYLQKENIIDESGMPKERFSAEFPKEGPSILRIQQVVRGDSAAYFCASSPAGGSYNEQFFGPGTRLTVL.

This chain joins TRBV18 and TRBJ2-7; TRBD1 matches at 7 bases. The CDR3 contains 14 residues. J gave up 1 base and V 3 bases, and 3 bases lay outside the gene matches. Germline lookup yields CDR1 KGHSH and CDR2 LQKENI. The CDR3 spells CASSPGTVSYEQYF. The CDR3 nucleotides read TGTGCCAGCTCACCCGGGACAGTTTCCTACGAGCAGTACTTC.

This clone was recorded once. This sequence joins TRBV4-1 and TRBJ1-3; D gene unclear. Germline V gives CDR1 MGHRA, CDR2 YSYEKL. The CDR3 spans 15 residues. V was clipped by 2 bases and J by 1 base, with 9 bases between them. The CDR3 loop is CASSQQLGSGNTIYF. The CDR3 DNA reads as TGCGCCAGCAGCCAACAACTAGGATCTGGAAACACCATATATTTT.

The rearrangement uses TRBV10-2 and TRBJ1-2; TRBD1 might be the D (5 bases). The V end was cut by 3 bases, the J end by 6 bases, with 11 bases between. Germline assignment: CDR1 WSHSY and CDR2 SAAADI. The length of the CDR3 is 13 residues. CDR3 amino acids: CASSESGTHGYTF. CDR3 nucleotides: TGCGCCAGCAGTGAATCCGGGACCCATGGCTACACCTTC.

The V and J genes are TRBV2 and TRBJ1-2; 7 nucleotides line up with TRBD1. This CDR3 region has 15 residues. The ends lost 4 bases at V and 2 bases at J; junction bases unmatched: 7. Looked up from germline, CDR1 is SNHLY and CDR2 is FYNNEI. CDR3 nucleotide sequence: TGTGCCAGCAGTGCAGACAGGGACTCGAACTATGGCTACACCTTC. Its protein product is CASSADRDSNYGYTF.

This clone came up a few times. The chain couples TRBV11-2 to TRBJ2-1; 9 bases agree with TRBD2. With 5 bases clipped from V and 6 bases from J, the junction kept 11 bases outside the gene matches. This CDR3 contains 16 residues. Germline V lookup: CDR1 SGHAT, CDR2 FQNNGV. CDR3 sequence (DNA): TGTGCCAGCAGCCACATCCGCAGCGGGAGGACCAATGAGCAGTTCTTC. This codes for CASSHIRSGRTNEQFF.

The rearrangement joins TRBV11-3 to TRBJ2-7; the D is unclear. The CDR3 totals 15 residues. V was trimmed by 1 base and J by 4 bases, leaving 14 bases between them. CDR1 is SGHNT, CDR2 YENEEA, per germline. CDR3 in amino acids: CASSLAPKYPYEQYF. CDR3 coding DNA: TGTGCCAGCAGCTTAGCCCCTAAGTACCCTTACGAGCAGTACTTC.

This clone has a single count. The CDR3 DNA is TGTGCCAGCAGCTTCCCTACAGGGCGCGAGCAGTACTTC. Translated: CASSFPTGREQYF. This chain joins TRBV11-2 and TRBJ2-7; the D gene is possibly TRBD1 (6 bases). Germline V gives CDR1 SGHAT, CDR2 FQNNGV. The CDR3 totals 13 residues. V was trimmed by 3 bases and J by 6 bases, leaving 12 bases between them.

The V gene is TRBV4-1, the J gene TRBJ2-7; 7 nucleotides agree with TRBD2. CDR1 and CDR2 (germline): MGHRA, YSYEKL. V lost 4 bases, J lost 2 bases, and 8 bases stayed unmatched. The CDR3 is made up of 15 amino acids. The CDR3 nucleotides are TGCGCCAGCAGCCGTGGGGAGGGGCTCCCCTACGAGCAGTACTTC. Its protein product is CASSRGEGLPYEQYF.

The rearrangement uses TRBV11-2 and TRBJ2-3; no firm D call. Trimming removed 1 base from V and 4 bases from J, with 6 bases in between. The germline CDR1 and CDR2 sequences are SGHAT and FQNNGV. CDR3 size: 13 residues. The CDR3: CASSLGVPDTQYF. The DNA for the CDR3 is TGTGCCAGCAGCTTAGGAGTGCCAGATACGCAGTATTTT.

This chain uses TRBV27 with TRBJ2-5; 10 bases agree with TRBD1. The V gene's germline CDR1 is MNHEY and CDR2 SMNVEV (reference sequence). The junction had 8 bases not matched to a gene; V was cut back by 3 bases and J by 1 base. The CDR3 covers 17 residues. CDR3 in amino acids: CASSLLTGGISQETQYF. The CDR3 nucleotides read TGTGCCAGCAGTTTGTTGACAGGGGGCATTTCCCAAGAGACCCAGTACTTC.

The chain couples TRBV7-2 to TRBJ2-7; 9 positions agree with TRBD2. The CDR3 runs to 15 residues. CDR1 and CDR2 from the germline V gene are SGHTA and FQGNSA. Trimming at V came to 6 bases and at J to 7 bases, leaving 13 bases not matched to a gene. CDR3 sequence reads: CASSPGSSGVIEQYF. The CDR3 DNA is TGTGCCAGCAGTCCAGGGTCTAGCGGGGTTATAGAGCAGTACTTC.

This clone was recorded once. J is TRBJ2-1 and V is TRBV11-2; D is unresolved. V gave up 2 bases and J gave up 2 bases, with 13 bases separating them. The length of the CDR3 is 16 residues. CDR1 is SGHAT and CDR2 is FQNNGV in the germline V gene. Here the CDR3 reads CASSLIGTGAYNEQFF. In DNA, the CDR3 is TGTGCCAGCAGCTTAATCGGAACTGGCGCCTACAATGAGCAGTTCTTC.

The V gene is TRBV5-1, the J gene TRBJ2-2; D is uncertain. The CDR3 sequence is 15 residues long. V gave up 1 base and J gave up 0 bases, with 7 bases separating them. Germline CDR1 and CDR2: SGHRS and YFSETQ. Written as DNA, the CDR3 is TGCGCCAGCAGCTTGCAGACATCGAACACCGGGGAGCTGTTTTTT. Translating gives CASSLQTSNTGELFF.

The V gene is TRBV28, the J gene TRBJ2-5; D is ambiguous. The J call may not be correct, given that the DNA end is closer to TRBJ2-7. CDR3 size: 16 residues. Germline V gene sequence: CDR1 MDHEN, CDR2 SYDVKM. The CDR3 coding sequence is TGTGCCAGCAGTTTACAAGTGGGCGGTTCGACCTACGAGCAGTACTTC. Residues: CASSLQVGGSTYEQYF.

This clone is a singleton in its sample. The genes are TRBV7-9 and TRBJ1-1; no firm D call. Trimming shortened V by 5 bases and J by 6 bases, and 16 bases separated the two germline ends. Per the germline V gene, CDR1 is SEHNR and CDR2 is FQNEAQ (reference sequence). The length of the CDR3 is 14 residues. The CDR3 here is CASSPDRRDPEAFF. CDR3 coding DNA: TGTGCCAGCAGCCCCGATCGGAGGGATCCTGAAGCTTTCTTT.

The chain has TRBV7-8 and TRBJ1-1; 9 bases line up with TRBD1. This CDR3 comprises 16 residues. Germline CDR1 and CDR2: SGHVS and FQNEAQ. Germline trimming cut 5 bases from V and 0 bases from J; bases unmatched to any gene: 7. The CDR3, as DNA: TGTGCCAGCAGCCTACAGGGGGCTGTCATGAACACTGAAGCTTTCTTT. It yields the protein CASSLQGAVMNTEAFF.

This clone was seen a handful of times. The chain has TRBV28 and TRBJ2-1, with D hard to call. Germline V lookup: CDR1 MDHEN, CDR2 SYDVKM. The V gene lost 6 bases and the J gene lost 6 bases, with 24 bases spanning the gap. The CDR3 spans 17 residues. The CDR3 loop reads CASSRLSFRDRINEQFF. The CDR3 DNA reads TGTGCCAGCAGCCGCCTGAGTTTTAGGGATAGGATCAATGAGCAGTTCTTC.